This entry lists 21 T cell receptor beta chains sequenced from one sample in a study of blood T cell repertoires in COVID-19. The protocol was immunoSEQ multiplex PCR, while the TCRdb copy is restricted to in-frame clones and leaves out a portion. The data hold about 130,000 clones, with approximately 74% observed a single time. Specimen: peripheral blood. The receptor set was obtained from a woman aged 70-85 years with acute or convalescent COVID-19.

This sequence joins TRBV19 and TRBJ1-5, with D perhaps TRBD1 (6 bases). Germline loops: CDR1 LNHDA, CDR2 SQIVND (reference sequence). Trimming pared 4 bases from V and 3 bases from J, leaving 13 bases between. The CDR3 has 15 amino acids. The CDR3 loop reads CASSSNRDTNQPQHF. The CDR3 DNA follows: TGTGCCAGTAGTAGCAACCGGGACACCAATCAGCCCCAGCATTTT.

The chain is built from TRBV24-1 and TRBJ1-2, with 9 bases lining up with TRBD1. The CDR3 sequence is 16 residues long. Germline trimming cut 4 bases from V and 4 bases from J; bases unmatched to any gene: 9. Germline values: CDR1 KGHDR, CDR2 SFDVKD. The CDR3 sequence: CATSEDRGGHFYGYTF. DNA of the CDR3: TGTGCCACCAGTGAGGACAGGGGCGGCCATTTCTATGGCTACACCTTC.

V is TRBV7-2 and J is TRBJ2-2; 9 positions agree with TRBD1. V was clipped by 7 bases and J by 1 base; unmatched bases: 4. The CDR3 has 15 residues. Germline CDR1 SGHTA, CDR2 FQGNSA. CDR3 DNA sequence: TGTGCCAGCAACAAGGGACAGGGGAACACCGGGGAGCTGTTTTTT. Translating gives CASNKGQGNTGELFF.

The chain has TRBV9 and TRBJ1-6; D possibly corresponds to TRBD1 (5 bases). Germline lookup yields CDR1 SGDLS and CDR2 YYNGEE. This CDR3 has 16 residues. V gave up 0 bases and J gave up 4 bases, with 11 bases separating them. Written as DNA, the CDR3 is TGTGCCAGCAGCGTAGGGTCAGGGTCGTATAATTCACCCCTCCACTTT. Protein sequence: CASSVGSGSYNSPLHF. Variable domain in full (rest from reference TRBV9 and TRBJ1-6): DSGVTQTPKHLITATGQRVTLRCSPRSGDLSVYWYQQSLDQGLQFLIQYYNGEERAKGNILERFSAQQFPDLHSELNLSSLELGDSALYFCASSVGSGSYNSPLHFGNGTRLTVT.

This clone was seen a few times. V and J are TRBV19 and TRBJ1-5, with 8 bases that match TRBD1. The CDR3 extends over 16 amino acids. V lost 1 base, J lost 6 bases, and 8 bases stayed unmatched. Germline CDR1 and CDR2: LNHDA and SQIVND (reference sequence). CDR3 region: CASSIGTGTLPQPQHF. For the CDR3, the DNA is TGTGCCAGTAGTATAGGGACAGGGACATTGCCTCAGCCCCAGCATTTT.

This chain uses TRBV7-2 with TRBJ2-5; perhaps TRBD2 as D (6 bases). This CDR3 has 14 residues. Trimming removed 3 bases at V and 5 bases at J, with 13 bases between. Germline-derived CDR1 and CDR2 are SGHTA and FQGNSA. CDR3 bases: TGTGCCAGCAGCTTTTTTGGGGGGACGGAGACCCAGTACTTC. Translating it yields CASSFFGGTETQYF.

CDR3 region: CASSGDRGHRTGELFF. The CDR3 nucleotides read TGTGCCAGCAGTGGGGACAGGGGGCATCGCACCGGGGAGCTGTTTTTT. J is TRBJ2-2 and V is TRBV2; 12 nucleotides agree with TRBD1. Germline trimming cut 4 bases from V and 4 bases from J; bases unmatched to any gene: 4. The CDR3 is made up of 16 amino acids. The germline gives CDR1 SNHLY, CDR2 FYNNEI.

In this sample, this clone is medium-sized. The genes are TRBV12-3 or TRBV12-4 and TRBJ2-2, with D perhaps TRBD2 (5 bases). The CDR3 contains 11 residues. Trimming cost V 4 bases and J 11 bases, with 8 bases left between them. The CDR3 sequence is CASSSRTELFF. In nucleotides, the CDR3 is TGTGCCAGCAGTTCAAGGACTGAGCTGTTTTTT.

The chain has TRBV19 and TRBJ2-7; D is unclear. Germline V gives CDR1 LNHDA, CDR2 SQIVND (reference sequence). V shed 11 bases and J shed 0 bases, with 14 bases lying between them. The CDR3 is made up of 13 amino acids. CDR3 in amino acids: CASSLPGSYEQYF. The CDR3 nucleotides are TGTGCCTCGTCCTTGCCAGGCTCCTACGAGCAGTACTTC.

This sequence joins TRBV7-8 and TRBJ1-1; the D is unclear. The germline V and J ends were trimmed by 5 bases and 1 base, with 8 bases remaining between them. The CDR3 contains 13 residues. CDR1 is SGHVS, CDR2 FQNEAQ, per germline. CDR3 nucleotides: TGTGCCAGCAGCCTTTATAAGAACACTGAAGCTTTCTTT. Translating gives CASSLYKNTEAFF.

The chain has TRBV4-3 and TRBJ2-3; no firm D call. This CDR3 contains 11 residues. Trimming cost V 1 base and J 8 bases, with 4 bases left between them. CDR1 is LGHNA and CDR2 is YSLEER in the germline V gene. The CDR3 DNA is TGCGCCAGCAGCCAAGGGGCTACGCAGTATTTT. It translates to CASSQGATQYF.

The gene calls are TRBV19 and TRBJ2-2; 11 nucleotides line up with TRBD2. There are 17 residues in the CDR3. Per the germline V gene, CDR1 is LNHDA and CDR2 is SQIVND (reference sequence). V gave up 3 bases and J gave up 4 bases; unmatched junction bases: 7. CDR3 in DNA: TGTGCCAGTAGTATGTTAGCGGGAGGGAGGGGCACCGGGGAGCTGTTTTTT. Translation: CASSMLAGGRGTGELFF.

This clone was observed a few times. The chain uses TRBV19 and TRBJ2-3, with 7 bases lining up with TRBD1. The V gene's germline CDR1 is LNHDA and CDR2 SQIVND (reference sequence). V trimming: 3 bases; J trimming: 2 bases; junction bases outside the gene matches: 5. The CDR3 contains 15 residues. The CDR3 here is CASSIKGGITDTQYF. The DNA of the CDR3 is TGTGCCAGTAGTATTAAAGGGGGCATCACAGATACGCAGTATTTT.

The chain combines TRBV28 with TRBJ2-7; 10 nucleotides agree with TRBD2. The germline V gene has CDR1 MDHEN and CDR2 SYDVKM. V lost 7 bases to trimming and J lost 7 bases; unmatched junction nucleotides: 7. The CDR3 length is 13 residues. The CDR3 nucleotides read TGTGCCAGCACGCTAGCGGGAGTGGGGGAGCAGTACTTC. Protein product: CASTLAGVGEQYF.

This chain links TRBV19 with TRBJ2-5; 13 nucleotides align to TRBD2. The CDR3 contains 16 residues. Germline CDR1 LNHDA, CDR2 SQIVND (reference sequence). The junction had 8 bases not matched to a gene; V was cut back by 6 bases and J by 4 bases. CDR3 region: CASSRGLAGLGETQYF. In DNA form, the CDR3 reads TGTGCCAGTAGCCGGGGACTAGCGGGATTAGGAGAGACCCAGTACTTC.

The rearrangement links TRBV19 to TRBJ1-3; D is unresolved. The CDR3 totals 14 residues. Trimming took 6 bases from V and 3 from J, leaving 12 bases between them. The germline V gene has CDR1 LNHDA and CDR2 SQIVND (reference sequence). The CDR3 coding sequence is TGTGCCAGTAGCCCCCAAAGCATTGGAAACACCATATATTTT. This gives the protein CASSPQSIGNTIYF. The full variable domain, its missing parts supplied by reference TRBV19 and TRBJ1-3, is DGGITQSPKYLFRKEGQNVTLSCEQNLNHDAMYWYRQDPGQGLRLIYYSQIVNDFQKGDIAEGYSVSREKKESFPLTVTSAQKNPTAFYLCASSPQSIGNTIYFGEGSWLTVV.

This clone was found a few times. V gene TRBV5-4 combines with J gene TRBJ2-6, with 9 positions matching TRBD1. CDR3 length equals 17 residues. The germline gives CDR1 SGHNT, CDR2 YYREEE (reference sequence). V was clipped by 3 bases and J by 5 bases; unmatched bases: 9. In DNA, the CDR3 is TGTGCCAGCAGCTCGGGGACAGGGAAAGGCTGGGCCAACGTCCTGACTTTC. This sequence encodes CASSSGTGKGWANVLTF.

This clone was observed a few times. V is TRBV7-2 and J is TRBJ2-2; 10 bases agree with TRBD1. Germline trimming cut 5 bases from V and 4 bases from J; bases unmatched to any gene: 4. Per germline, CDR1 SGHTA and CDR2 FQGNSA. The CDR3 is 15 amino acids. CDR3 sequence (DNA): TGTGCCAGCAGCCTTCGACAGGGGGCCACCGGGGAGCTGTTTTTT. It yields the protein CASSLRQGATGELFF.

This chain joins TRBV6-6 and TRBJ2-3, with D unclear. Germline V lookup: CDR1 MNHNY, CDR2 SVGAGI (reference sequence). CDR3 size: 9 residues. Trimming cost V 5 bases and J 10 bases, with 4 bases left between them. CDR3 in amino acids: CASSPAQYF. CDR3 DNA sequence: TGTGCCAGCAGTCCCGCGCAGTATTTT.

This clone was counted once. In nucleotides, the CDR3 is TGTGCCAGCGGGGGACATTCCTCTGGCACAGATACGCAGTATTTT. It is translated as CASGGHSSGTDTQYF. This sequence joins TRBV25-1 and TRBJ2-3; possibly TRBD1 for D (6 bases). Germline loops: CDR1 MGHDK, CDR2 SYGVNS. Trimming shortened V by 8 bases and J by 1 base, and 16 bases separated the two germline ends. The CDR3 totals 15 residues.

The chain is built from TRBV21-1 and TRBJ1-6; TRBD1 reflects the table's D call only, with no check against the DNA. TRBV21-1 is flagged as a pseudogene. The CDR3 extends over 17 amino acids. The CDR3 sequence: CASSKGNSRATNSPLHF. CDR3 in DNA: TGTGCCAGCAGCAAGGGGAATTCCAGGGCCACCAATTCACCCCTCCACTTT.